The 19 T cell receptor beta chains reported below all come from one sample, sequenced in a study of T-cell memory formation after mild COVID-19. TCRdb independently ran MiXCR on the 5' RACE reads; one entry per CDR3 protein. The sample has hundreds of thousands of distinct CDR3 sequences, more than 20% seen once; the top ten hold 7.5% to 10%. The specimen sequenced was PBMCs or a T cell subset sorted from them (not recorded which). Receptors were obtained from an adult woman who had mild COVID-19 (a few samples of this study predate the infection). Cell type and time point are not known.

This chain uses TRBV12-3 or TRBV12-4 with TRBJ2-5; 7 nucleotides match TRBD2. There are 14 residues in the CDR3. Germline trimming cut 5 bases from V and 5 bases from J; bases unmatched to any gene: 8. This CDR3 reads CASSPLAGRETQYF. CDR3 DNA sequence: TGTGCCAGCAGTCCATTAGCGGGCAGGGAGACCCAGTACTTC.

V gene TRBV20-1 combines with J gene TRBJ1-4; D not resolved. V was pared by 3 bases and J by 8 bases, with 16 bases between. Germline CDR1 DFQATT, CDR2 SNEGSKA (reference sequence). The CDR3 is 14 amino acids. The CDR3 DNA sequence: TGCAGTGCTAGCCTGGACGGCCGAGTAGAAAAACTGTTTTTT. Its protein product is CSASLDGRVEKLFF.

This clonotype showed up just a few times. This chain connects TRBV5-6 to TRBJ2-1; the D gene is possibly TRBD2 (6 bases). Germline CDR1 SGHDT, CDR2 YYEEEE. V dropped 8 bases and J dropped 2 bases, with 17 bases sitting between them. The CDR3 spans 15 residues. The CDR3: CASGVGTFAYNEQFF. CDR3 in DNA: TGTGCCAGTGGGGTCGGGACTTTTGCCTACAATGAGCAGTTCTTC.

This clonotype was found many times. The chain joins TRBV7-9 to TRBJ2-1; 8 positions agree with TRBD1. The CDR3 spans 15 residues. Trimming cost V 5 bases and J 6 bases; bases outside gene matches: 9. Germline-derived CDR1 and CDR2 are SEHNR and FQNEAQ (reference sequence). As DNA, the CDR3 is TGTGCCAGCAGCGCTGGACAGGGAAGACGCAATGAGCAGTTCTTC. Protein sequence: CASSAGQGRRNEQFF.

This clonotype was detected only a few times. V gene TRBV6-5 combines with J gene TRBJ2-7; 8 nucleotides line up with TRBD1. Looked up from germline, CDR1 is MNHEY and CDR2 is SVGAGI. The V gene end was trimmed by 2 bases and the J gene end by 4 bases; junction bases not matched to a gene: 7. This CDR3 is built from 15 residues. The CDR3 nucleotides are TGTGCCAGCAGTTACACCCAGGGGGCGGTTTACGAGCAGTACTTC. Translating it yields CASSYTQGAVYEQYF.

A note on this clonotype: The junction differs from germline at one of its ends, possibly a read error. The chain links TRBV7-8 to TRBJ2-1; D is perhaps TRBD2 (5 bases). This CDR3 region has 15 residues. Per the germline V gene, CDR1 is SGHVS and CDR2 is FQNEAQ. The CDR3 region is CASSLVGSGYHEQFF. CDR3 bases: TGTGCCAGCAGCTTAGTTGGGAGCGGCTACCATGAGCAGTTCTTC.

The CDR3 DNA follows: TGTGCCAGCAGCTTATATGGGCGGGCTAGCGGAGATACGCAGTATTTT. As protein: CASSLYGRASGDTQYF. The chain links TRBV7-3 to TRBJ2-3, with 7 bases that match TRBD2. CDR3 length: 16 residues. Germline loops: CDR1 SGHTA, CDR2 FQGTGA. Trimming cost V 2 bases and J 5 bases; bases outside gene matches: 10.

The V gene is TRBV5-1, the J gene TRBJ1-6, with D possibly being TRBD1 (6 bases). CDR3 length equals 14 residues. Trimming took 4 bases from V and 10 from J, leaving 15 bases between them. Looked up from germline, CDR1 is SGHRS and CDR2 is YFSETQ. The CDR3 DNA sequence: TGCGCCAGCAGCCCCGGGGACAATGAATCACCCCTCCACTTT. It is translated as CASSPGDNESPLHF.

The V gene is TRBV29-1, the J gene TRBJ2-1; 10 bases fit TRBD2. Germline V lookup: CDR1 SQVTM, CDR2 ANQGSEA. The CDR3 is 14 amino acids. The V and J ends lost 3 bases and 14 bases, in that order; junction bases with no gene match: 13. For the CDR3, the DNA is TGCAGCGTTGATATCCCCATGGGGACTAGCGACAAGTTCTTC. It is translated as CSVDIPMGTSDKFF.

The chain links TRBV20-1 to TRBJ2-7, with D possibly being TRBD1 (6 bases). V dropped 6 bases and J dropped 5 bases, with 20 bases sitting between them. This CDR3 region has 14 residues. Germline lookup yields CDR1 DFQATT and CDR2 SNEGSKA (reference sequence). The chain's CDR3 is CSAAFGQNGDEQYF. The CDR3 coding sequence is TGCAGTGCCGCCTTTGGACAGAACGGCGACGAGCAGTACTTC.

The V and J genes are TRBV7-3 and TRBJ2-3; 7 bases fit TRBD2. V lost 5 bases and J lost 4; bases outside the gene matches: 6. Germline CDR1 is SGHTA and CDR2 is FQGTGA. The CDR3 loop spans 14 amino acids. CDR3 nucleotide sequence: TGTGCCAGCAGCCGGGGGGTCGTGGCAGATACGCAGTATTTT. Encoded protein: CASSRGVVADTQYF.

The rearrangement joins TRBV12-3 or TRBV12-4 to TRBJ2-2, with D hard to call. V lost 6 bases to trimming and J lost 4 bases, with 12 bases between them. This CDR3 comprises 14 residues. CDR3 residues: CASRTLTVTGELFF. The CDR3 DNA reads as TGTGCCAGCAGAACCTTGACGGTCACCGGGGAGCTGTTTTTT.

The genes are TRBV6-1 and TRBJ2-7, with 7 bases fitting TRBD1. The CDR3 consists of 14 residues. Looked up from germline, CDR1 is MNHNS and CDR2 is SASEGT. The J segment lost 2 bases and the V segment lost 1 base, leaving 2 bases of the junction unmatched. This CDR3 is CASSEVQGAYEQYF. The CDR3 DNA follows: TGTGCCAGCAGTGAAGTTCAGGGGGCCTACGAGCAGTACTTC.

This clonotype was counted only a few times. The CDR3 here is CASSRQGGGAEPQHF. CDR3 sequence (DNA): TGTGCCAGCAGCCGACAGGGAGGGGGAGCGGAGCCCCAGCATTTT. V is TRBV12-3 or TRBV12-4 and J is TRBJ1-5; 7 positions agree with TRBD1. V gave up 6 bases and J gave up 8 bases; unmatched junction bases: 13. This CDR3 has 15 amino acids.

The chain joins TRBV7-2 to TRBJ1-5; D unclear. Germline CDR1 and CDR2: SGHTA and FQGNSA. V was trimmed by 5 bases and J by 3 bases, leaving 14 bases between them. CDR3 length: 15 residues. The CDR3 region has the DNA TGTGCCAGCAGCCCTGGGCTAGGAGTCAATCAGCCCCAGCATTTT. This translates into CASSPGLGVNQPQHF.

V gene TRBV5-1 combines with J gene TRBJ2-7, with D perhaps matching TRBD1 (7 bases). CDR3 length: 15 amino acids. Germline CDR1 reads SGHRS; CDR2 reads YFSETQ. With 0 bases removed from V and 2 bases from J, the gap between germline ends came to 12 bases. Here the CDR3 reads CASSLAAGQTYEQYV. CDR3 DNA: TGCGCCAGCAGCTTGGCCGCGGGACAGACCTACGAGCAGTACGTC.

This chain joins TRBV7-9 and TRBJ2-5, with a weak D call TRBD2 (7 bases). V lost 4 bases and J 5 bases, leaving 17 bases between the germline ends. This CDR3 has 15 residues. Germline CDR1 and CDR2: SEHNR and FQNEAQ (reference sequence). This CDR3 reads CASSSLGGAGETQYF. For the CDR3, the DNA is TGTGCCAGCAGCTCCCTAGGGGGGGCCGGGGAGACCCAGTACTTC.

The chain carries TRBV6-5 and TRBJ2-1, with 8 bases fitting TRBD2. The CDR3 contains 16 residues. CDR1 and CDR2 from the germline V gene are MNHEY and SVGAGI. Trimming took 5 bases from V and 3 from J; bases not matched to a gene: 9. The CDR3 DNA follows: TGTGCCAGCAGTCCCCTATTAAGCGGGGGCTACAATGAGCAGTTCTTC. It encodes CASSPLLSGGYNEQFF.

The J gene is TRBJ2-1, the V gene TRBV4-1; D is undetermined. The V and J ends lost 1 base and 0 bases respectively, with 7 bases between them. This CDR3 has 15 residues. CDR1 is MGHRA and CDR2 is YSYEKL in the germline V gene. CDR3 DNA: TGCGCCAGCAGCCAAGGAACTGGCTCCTACAATGAGCAGTTCTTC. Translating gives CASSQGTGSYNEQFF.